Listed here is a single TCR beta chain. The antigen is unknown. The data are from a study of siplizumab effects on memory and regulatory T cells. Whole-study results and caveats: Among alloreactive clones, only a minor fraction mapped to unstimulated subsets. The study found naive T cells seemingly more diverse than memory cells and seemingly major alloresponse contributors.

TCRdb's copy holds only in-frame clones and misses some; the assay was immunoSEQ multiplex PCR. Counted here are about 69,000 clones, approximately 89% occurring once; the ten biggest clones make up around 1.6%. The germline gives CDR1 SGHVS, CDR2 FNYEAQ. The CDR3 spans 14 residues. V was shortened by 1 base and J by 7 bases, with 11 bases between the two germline ends. The V gene is TRBV7-6, the J gene TRBJ2-1; D perhaps matches TRBD2 (6 bases). Input material: Tregs sorted from blood. The receptor was derived from a human donor in good health. The CDR3 sequence is CASSLVLAGNEQFF. DNA for the CDR3: TGTGCCAGCAGCTTAGTCCTCGCGGGGAATGAGCAGTTCTTC.